These T cell receptor beta chains were read from a single sample in a study of control samples from healthy donors and cancer patients. Sequencing used immunoSEQ multiplex PCR; TCRdb keeps in-frame clones, though not all of them. The data contain 90,000 or so clones, 85% to 90% of them singletons. The sequenced material came from PBMCs. The receptors were sampled from a woman between 50 and 59 years old with colorectal cancer. CDR3s include the opening cysteine and the closing phenylalanine or tryptophan. The D gene is left open where the match is weak. Where a row states a size, it is once, few, many or the class of an expanded clone; other rows omit it.

TRBJ2-1	TRBV6-5	NA	NA	TGTGCCAGCAGTTACAGGTCAGGGGATGAGCAGTTCTTC	CASSYRSGDEQFF
TRBJ1-1	TRBV6-6	NA	NA	TGTGCCAGCCAGGGGACTGAAGCTTTCTTT	CASQGTEAFF
TRBJ1-3	TRBV11-2	NA	NA	TGTGCCAGCAGCTTAGATCATGGGGCTAAAGGGGGCTCTGGAAACACCATATATTTT	CASSLDHGAKGGSGNTIYF
TRBJ2-6	TRBV7-2	TRBD1	once	TGTGCCAGCAGCCCTCGGACAGGGGCCGTCTCTGGGGCCAACGTCCTGACTTTC	CASSPRTGAVSGANVLTF
TRBJ1-2	TRBV28	NA	once	TGTGCCAGCAGTTTAGTCGCAGGTCCTAACTATGGCTACACCTTC	CASSLVAGPNYGYTF
TRBJ1-4	TRBV2	TRBD1	NA	TGTGCCAGCAGTGCCCAGGGGGCTACTAATGAAAAACTGTTTTTT	CASSAQGATNEKLFF
TRBJ1-2	TRBV12-3/TRBV12-4	NA	NA	TGTGCCAGCAGTTTTAGAGGGACGTATGGCTACACCTTC	CASSFRGTYGYTF
TRBJ1-2	TRBV5-1	TRBD1	NA	TGCGCCAGCAGCTTGGCTCAGGGGGCTAAATATGGCTACACCTTC	CASSLAQGAKYGYTF
TRBJ2-5	TRBV30	TRBD1	NA	TGTGCCTGGAGTGTCCGACGCACAGGGGACCAAGAGACCCAGTACTTC	CAWSVRRTGDQETQYF
TRBJ2-2	TRBV6-5	TRBD2	NA	TGTGCCAGCAACCTAGCGGGGGCCGGGGAGCTGTTTTTT	CASNLAGAGELFF
TRBJ2-3	TRBV2	TRBD2	NA	TGTGCCAGCAAACAAACTAGCGGGGGACTCATAGATACGCAGTATTTT	CASKQTSGGLIDTQYF
TRBJ2-1	TRBV7-2	TRBD2	NA	TGTGCCAGCAGCTGGGCGGGAGTTGAGCAGTTCTTC	CASSWAGVEQFF